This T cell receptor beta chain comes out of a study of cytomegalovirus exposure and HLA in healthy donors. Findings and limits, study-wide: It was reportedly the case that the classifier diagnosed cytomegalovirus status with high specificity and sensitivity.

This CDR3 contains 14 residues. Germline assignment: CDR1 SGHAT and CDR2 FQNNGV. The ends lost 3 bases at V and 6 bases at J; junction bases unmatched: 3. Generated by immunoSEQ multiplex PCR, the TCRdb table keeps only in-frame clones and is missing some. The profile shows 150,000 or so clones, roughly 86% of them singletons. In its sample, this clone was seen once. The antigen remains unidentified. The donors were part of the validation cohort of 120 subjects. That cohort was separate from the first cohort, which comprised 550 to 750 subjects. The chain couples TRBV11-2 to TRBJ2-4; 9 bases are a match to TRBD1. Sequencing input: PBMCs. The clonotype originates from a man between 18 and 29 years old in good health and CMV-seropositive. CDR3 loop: CASSFPGQGNIQYF. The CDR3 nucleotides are TGTGCCAGCAGCTTCCCGGGACAGGGAAACATTCAGTACTTC.